This T cell receptor (beta chain) was identified during a study of graft-versus-host responses after intestinal transplantation. Looking at the study overall: Each recipient received a multivisceral, liver-intestinal, or isolated intestinal graft. Each patient got anti-thymocyte globulin induction, then tacrolimus and steroids for three to four years. The study's findings and limits: Allografts of patients with graft-donor T cell macrochimerism showed high graft-versus-host to host-versus-graft clone ratios. Some GvH clones appeared in ileal mucosa or blood before recipient bone marrow.

As for this clone: Its target is unknown.

The table came from immunoSEQ multiplex PCR; TCRdb's copy has only in-frame clones and leaves some out. The sample records tens of thousands of clones, roughly 91% being singletons. This receptor was identified in a human donor who received an intestinal transplant. Specimen: unstimulated CD4+ T cells sorted from spleen or lymph node cells, collected before intestinal transplant.

The CDR3 nucleotides are TGTGCCAGCAGTCTCCGACAGTCTAGCACAGATACGCAGTATTTT. It translates to CASSLRQSSTDTQYF. The chain employs TRBV6-5 and TRBJ2-3; D is perhaps TRBD1 (5 bases). Germline CDR1 and CDR2: MNHEY and SVGAGI. Trimming stripped 5 bases from V and 0 bases from J, with 12 bases between. The CDR3 runs 15 residues.